The text below deals with one T cell receptor (beta chain). The CDR3 is made up of 14 amino acids. The ends were cut back, 2 bases at V and 4 bases at J, with 12 bases in the middle. Germline V gene data show CDR1 as MNHNS and CDR2 as SASEGT. The sample is drawn from a study of blood T cell repertoires in COVID-19. Original processing methods: Scientists estimated how many nucleated cells there were by amplifying reference gene primers. Assay used: immunoSEQ multiplex PCR; TCRdb lists only in-frame clones, some missing. V, J and clone size were drawn from that table, and D and trimming were deduced from the DNA. The sample contains roughly 260,000 clones, roughly 80% of which appear only once.

Sequencing was performed on peripheral blood. The gene calls are TRBV6-1 and TRBJ2-7, with a possible D match to TRBD2 (6 bases). The origin of this receptor is a woman aged 40 to 49 with active or convalescent COVID-19. The CDR3 sequence is CASSELRLGYEQYF. CDR3 sequence (DNA): TGTGCCAGCAGTGAACTGAGACTAGGTTACGAGCAGTACTTC.